This entry describes one TCR beta chain. The antigen is not known. The CDR3 runs 12 residues. Germline-derived CDR1 and CDR2 are MNHEY and SMNVEV (reference sequence). V was cut by 4 bases and J by 8 bases, with 11 bases left in between. The record originates from a study of cytomegalovirus exposure and HLA in healthy donors. It was the 120-subject validation cohort, separate from the approximately 700-subject first cohort, to which the donors belonged. Overall study findings and caveats: Confirmation was obtained in vitro that a few CMV-associated chains are specific for CMV antigens. Among TCR beta chains, those listed as cytomegalovirus-associated numbered 164. The study found most TCR sequences rare, yet found some public TCRs in many donors.

This table comes from immunoSEQ multiplex PCR, and its TCRdb copy is limited to in-frame clones, with some not included. The repertoire holds roughly 200,000 clones, roughly 81% seen once, with 1% to 1.5% in the top ten. The sample comprised PBMCs. The receptor was isolated from a woman in her twenties or thirties in good health and CMV-seronegative. The chain has TRBV27 and TRBJ1-2; D is unresolved. The CDR3 loop reads CASSSLNSGYTF. The DNA of the CDR3 is TGTGCCAGCAGTTCCCTTAACAGCGGCTACACCTTC.